The sequence of this T cell receptor beta chain was determined in a study of blood T cell repertoires in COVID-19. Study at large: Collection of acute and convalescent COVID-19 samples took place in the United States, Italy and Spain. The cDNA or gDNA used as material had been derived from T cells, B-cell-depleted T cells, or PBMCs.

The table lists this clone with a count of one. Original data processing: Researchers report that nucleated cell counts were estimated from reference gene primer amplification. The assay was immunoSEQ multiplex PCR, and TCRdb's table has in-frame clones only and misses some. V, J and clone size were drawn from that table, and D and trimming were deduced from the DNA. Among 94,000 or so clones, about 79% were seen once, and the ten largest hold more than 20%. Per the germline V gene, CDR1 is KGHSH and CDR2 is LQKENI. CDR3 length: 19 amino acids. V was cut by 1 base and J by 0 bases, with 19 bases left in between.

The material sequenced was peripheral blood. The chain has TRBV18 and TRBJ1-3, with D perhaps TRBD1 (5 bases). The TCR was taken from a man in his sixties with acute or convalescent COVID-19. CDR3 protein: CASSPRFSGGARSGNTIYF. CDR3 sequence (DNA): TGTGCCAGCTCACCACGTTTTAGCGGAGGGGCCCGCTCTGGAAACACCATATATTTT.